This TCR beta chain was found in a study of regulatory T cells in long-lasting Graves disease. Trimming shortened V by 3 bases and J by 4 bases, and 16 bases separated the two germline ends. The CDR3 length is 16 residues. Germline V gives CDR1 MNHEY, CDR2 SMNVEV (reference sequence). Indicated time point: newly diagnosed GD, antithyroid drugs for less than 3 months. PBMC-derived RNA was used for the TCR library. This clonotype was seen repeatedly, ten times or more. For TCR beta, libraries came from iRepertoire HTBI primers and Arm-PCR of CDR3 regions. One entry per CDR3 protein, called by TCRdb with MiXCR from the multiplex PCR reads. This table has 510,000 or so distinct CDR3 sequences, approximately 12% appearing once. These data also featured in a second study, about T cells in Graves' hyperthyroidism and ophthalmopathy.

This chain joins TRBV27 and TRBJ1-5, with D tentatively TRBD1 (6 bases). The specimen was peripheral blood mononuclear cells (PBMCs), collected at new diagnosis, from a patient treated with antithyroid drugs. The TCR originated in a woman aged 25 to 39 with Graves disease. CDR3 coding DNA: TGTGCCAGCAGTTTGATACCGGGGGCAATAAATCAGCCCCAGCATTTT. It translates to CASSLIPGAINQPQHF.